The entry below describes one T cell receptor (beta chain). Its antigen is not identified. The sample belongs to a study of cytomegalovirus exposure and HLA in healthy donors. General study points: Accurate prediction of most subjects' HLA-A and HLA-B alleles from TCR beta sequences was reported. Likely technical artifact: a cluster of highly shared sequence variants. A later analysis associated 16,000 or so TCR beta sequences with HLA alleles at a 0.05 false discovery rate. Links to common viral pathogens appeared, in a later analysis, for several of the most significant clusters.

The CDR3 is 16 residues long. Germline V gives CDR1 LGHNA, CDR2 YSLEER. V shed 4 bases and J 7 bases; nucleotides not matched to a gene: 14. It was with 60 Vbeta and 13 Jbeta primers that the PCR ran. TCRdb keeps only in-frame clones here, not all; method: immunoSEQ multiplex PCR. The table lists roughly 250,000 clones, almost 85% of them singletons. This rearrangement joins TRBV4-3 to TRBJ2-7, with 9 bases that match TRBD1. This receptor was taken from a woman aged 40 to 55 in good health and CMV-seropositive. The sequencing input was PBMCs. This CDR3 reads CASSRQPTGGQGEQYF. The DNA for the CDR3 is TGCGCCAGCAGCCGCCAACCGACAGGGGGGCAGGGAGAGCAGTACTTC.